This T cell receptor beta chain was sequenced in a study of shared clonotypes between healthy human individuals. Findings and caveats of the study: Rarefaction curves obtained for sorted subsets showed sequencing incomplete despite large depth. Larger estimated richness was generally recorded for naive subsets relative to memory subsets.

Concerning this clone: Its specificity is not known.

In the sorted-subset replicate PCRs, roughly 210 ng DNA, 25,000 to 35,000 T cell genomes, was used. Methods used by the authors: Filtering was not the same, since immunoSEQ gave junction-only sequences without quality scores. Here immunoSEQ multiplex PCR was the method, and the copy in TCRdb shows in-frame clones only, minus some. D and trimming come from the DNA, and the V and J calls and clone size come from that table. The sample consists of 560,000 or so clones, roughly 96% of them appearing once. It was CD45RO-negative cells, positively selected for CCR7, that made up naive CD8 cells, with terminally differentiated effector memory CD45RA+ cells excluded. The sequence was obtained from a woman aged 25-40 years in good health. The sequenced material came from naive CD8+ T cells sorted from blood.

This CDR3 is CASGESWFGTDTQYF. The CDR3 nucleotides are TGTGCCAGCGGGGAGTCTTGGTTTGGCACAGATACGCAGTATTTT. The rearrangement uses TRBV2 and TRBJ2-3; possible D gene TRBD2, 5 bases. CDR3 size: 15 residues. The V gene's germline CDR1 is SNHLY and CDR2 FYNNEI. Between the trimmed V and J ends, which lost 8 bases and 1 base, there was a span of 16 bases.